Listed here are 18 T cell receptor beta chains from one sample, sequenced in a study of PD-L1 blockade in urothelial cancer. Time point noted: pretreatment peripheral blood. Repertoires were generated with immunoSEQ multiplex PCR, while TCRdb's copy carries only in-frame clones and drops some. The sample yields tens of thousands of clones, 84% seen once. Sequencing was performed on PBMCs, taken around atezolizumab (anti-PD-L1) treatment. These receptors came from a man aged 55 to 70 with urothelial cancer.

V gene TRBV5-6 combines with J gene TRBJ2-5, with D uncertain. The length of the CDR3 is 14 residues. Germline CDR1 reads SGHDT; CDR2 reads YYEEEE. The V end lost 4 bases, the J end lost 3 bases, and 13 bases lay between the germline ends. The CDR3 spells CASSHPRSEETQYF. The CDR3 DNA is TGTGCCAGCAGCCATCCTAGATCCGAAGAGACCCAGTACTTC.

The CDR3 loop is CASSTGTGPMGNEKLFF. In DNA, the CDR3 is TGCGCCAGCAGCACCGGGACAGGGCCAATGGGTAATGAAAAACTGTTTTTT. V gene TRBV5-1 combines with J gene TRBJ1-4; 9 nucleotides line up with TRBD1. This CDR3 is 17 amino acids long. The V gene's germline CDR1 is SGHRS and CDR2 YFSETQ. Losses at the gene ends were 4 bases for V and 4 bases for J; bases not matched to a gene: 11.

V usage is TRBV9 and J usage is TRBJ2-3; D might be TRBD2 (5 bases). V shed 3 bases and J shed 4 bases, with 9 bases lying between them. CDR1 is SGDLS, CDR2 YYNGEE, per germline. This CDR3 has 13 amino acids. CDR3 loop: CASSAQLADTQYF. The CDR3 coding sequence is TGTGCCAGCAGCGCCCAACTAGCAGATACGCAGTATTTT.

The chain joins TRBV28 to TRBJ1-4, with TRBD1 matching over 8 bases. Germline V gives CDR1 MDHEN, CDR2 SYDVKM. Losses at the gene ends were 10 bases for V and 0 bases for J; bases not matched to a gene: 4. The CDR3 consists of 14 residues. CDR3 DNA: TGTGCCATACAGGGGGTTGCAACTAATGAAAAACTGTTTTTT. It is translated as CAIQGVATNEKLFF.

Note on this clone: The junction differs from germline at one of its ends, possibly a read error. CDR3 in amino acids: CASSPRLAGQEPQYF. CDR3 nucleotide sequence: TGCGCCAGCAGCCCGAGACTAGCGGGGCAAGAGCCCCAGTACTTC. The chain couples TRBV4-1 to TRBJ2-5; 11 positions match TRBD2. Germline CDR1 reads MGHRA; CDR2 reads YSYEKL. The CDR3 loop spans 15 amino acids.

The chain employs TRBV19 and TRBJ2-2; tentatively, D is TRBD1 (6 bases). Trimming cost V 5 bases and J 2 bases, with 12 bases left between them. Germline loops: CDR1 LNHDA, CDR2 SQIVND (reference sequence). This CDR3 has 15 residues. The CDR3 coding sequence is TGTGCCAGTAGTTTCCCAGGGGCTAACACCGGGGAGCTGTTTTTT. This sequence encodes CASSFPGANTGELFF.

This clone showed up just once. The rearrangement joins TRBV19 to TRBJ2-3; TRBD2 matches 7 bases. With 8 bases clipped from V and 4 bases from J, the junction kept 3 bases outside the gene matches. This CDR3 has 12 residues. Germline V gene data show CDR1 as LNHDA and CDR2 as SQIVND (reference sequence). This chain's CDR3 is CASRDYSDTQYF. CDR3 coding DNA: TGTGCCAGTCGGGACTACTCAGATACGCAGTATTTT.

CDR3 protein: CASSLELEQERPAGELFF. In DNA form, the CDR3 reads TGTGCCAGCAGCTTAGAATTGGAACAGGAACGCCCGGCCGGGGAGCTGTTTTTT. The V gene is TRBV11-2, the J gene TRBJ2-2; D might be TRBD1 (5 bases). Trimming took off 0 bases at V and 6 bases at J, with 20 bases between the two ends. The CDR3 extends over 18 amino acids. The germline CDR1 and CDR2 sequences are SGHAT and FQNNGV. Together with reference TRBV11-2 and TRBJ2-2, the CDR3 gives the full variable domain: EAGVAQSPRYKIIEKRQSVAFWCNPISGHATLYWYQQILGQGPKLLIQFQNNGVVDDSQLPKDRFSAERLKGVDSTLKIQPAKLEDSAVYLCASSLELEQERPAGELFFGEGSRLTVL.

The CDR3: CASIPGTSGILGETQYF. Written as DNA, the CDR3 is TGTGCCAGCATCCCTGGGACTAGCGGGATTTTAGGCGAGACCCAGTACTTC. The chain is built from TRBV7-2 and TRBJ2-5; TRBD2 matches 13 bases. The CDR3 is 17 residues long. Germline V gives CDR1 SGHTA, CDR2 FQGNSA. V was clipped by 7 bases and J by 5 bases; unmatched bases: 13.

The chain uses TRBV5-4 and TRBJ1-2; weak D call: TRBD1 (6 bases). Trimming pared 4 bases from V and 5 bases from J, leaving 12 bases between. The germline CDR1 and CDR2 sequences are SGHNT and YYREEE (reference sequence). This CDR3 has 13 residues. Here the CDR3 reads CASSGRDMYGYTF. In nucleotides, the CDR3 is TGTGCCAGCAGCGGGAGGGACATGTATGGCTACACCTTC.

This clone was recorded once. This chain connects TRBV11-1 to TRBJ2-1, with 12 bases matching TRBD2. This CDR3 region has 15 residues. J was trimmed by 10 bases and V by 6 bases; bases with no gene match: 10. CDR1 SGHAT and CDR2 FQDESV come from the germline V gene (reference sequence). The CDR3 reads CASSFLAGGVGEQFF. The CDR3 DNA reads TGTGCCAGCAGTTTCCTAGCGGGGGGGGTAGGAGAGCAGTTCTTC.

CDR3 residues: CASSSTGGQPQHF. The CDR3 bases are TGTGCCAGCAGTTCGACAGGGGGACAGCCCCAGCATTTT. The V and J genes are TRBV6-1 and TRBJ1-5; 9 positions match TRBD1. The V gene end was trimmed by 5 bases and the J gene end by 7 bases; junction bases not matched to a gene: 3. CDR3 length equals 13 residues. Germline CDR1 reads MNHNS; CDR2 reads SASEGT.

The J gene is TRBJ2-5, the V gene TRBV5-6; 10 nucleotides align to TRBD2. The trim removed 3 bases at V and 2 bases at J, leaving 4 bases unmatched. CDR3 size: 15 residues. Germline V gene data show CDR1 as SGHDT and CDR2 as YYEEEE. CDR3 coding DNA: TGTGCCAGCAGCTCAGCGGGAGGGCTACAAGAGACCCAGTACTTC. Translated: CASSSAGGLQETQYF.

In this sample, this clone turned up once. The rearrangement uses TRBV11-2 and TRBJ2-5; a weak D match, TRBD1 (6 bases). Looked up from germline, CDR1 is SGHAT and CDR2 is FQNNGV. Trimming removed 3 bases from V and 5 bases from J, with 10 bases in between. The CDR3 runs to 13 residues. CDR3 nucleotides: TGTGCCAGCAGCTTCGGGACATTGGAGACCCAGTACTTC. It is translated as CASSFGTLETQYF.

The chain carries TRBV30 and TRBJ1-2; D gene ambiguous. V was pared by 0 bases and J by 4 bases, with 9 bases between. The germline V gene encodes CDR1 GTSNPN and CDR2 SVGIG (reference sequence). This CDR3 region has 13 residues. This CDR3 reads CAWSVQQTYGYTF. The CDR3 DNA is TGTGCCTGGAGTGTACAACAAACCTATGGCTACACCTTC.

This clone was recorded a few times. V and J are TRBV5-1 and TRBJ1-1, with 7 nucleotides matching TRBD1. This CDR3 has 15 residues. The germline CDR1 and CDR2 sequences are SGHRS and YFSETQ. Unmatched junction bases numbered 7, after V lost 0 bases and J lost 5 bases. As DNA, the CDR3 is TGCGCCAGCAGCTTGGACGCAGGGGGGAAGACTGAAGCTTTCTTT. Translation gives CASSLDAGGKTEAFF.

The chain uses TRBV4-1 and TRBJ2-3, with 9 positions matching TRBD2. The CDR3 loop spans 17 amino acids. V lost 4 bases and J lost 0; bases outside the gene matches: 8. Germline V gene lookup returns CDR1 MGHRA and CDR2 YSYEKL. This chain's CDR3 is CASSPAGTSSSTDTQYF. The CDR3 DNA follows: TGCGCCAGCAGCCCCGCCGGGACTAGCTCTAGCACAGATACGCAGTATTTT.

The genes are TRBV7-3 and TRBJ2-3; D uncertain. The CDR3 has 12 amino acids. Between the trimmed V and J ends, which lost 5 bases and 6 bases, there was a span of 9 bases. The germline V gene has CDR1 SGHTA and CDR2 FQGTGA. CDR3 bases: TGTGCCAGCAGCCTCCCCCTCGATACGCAGTATTTT. It specifies CASSLPLDTQYF.